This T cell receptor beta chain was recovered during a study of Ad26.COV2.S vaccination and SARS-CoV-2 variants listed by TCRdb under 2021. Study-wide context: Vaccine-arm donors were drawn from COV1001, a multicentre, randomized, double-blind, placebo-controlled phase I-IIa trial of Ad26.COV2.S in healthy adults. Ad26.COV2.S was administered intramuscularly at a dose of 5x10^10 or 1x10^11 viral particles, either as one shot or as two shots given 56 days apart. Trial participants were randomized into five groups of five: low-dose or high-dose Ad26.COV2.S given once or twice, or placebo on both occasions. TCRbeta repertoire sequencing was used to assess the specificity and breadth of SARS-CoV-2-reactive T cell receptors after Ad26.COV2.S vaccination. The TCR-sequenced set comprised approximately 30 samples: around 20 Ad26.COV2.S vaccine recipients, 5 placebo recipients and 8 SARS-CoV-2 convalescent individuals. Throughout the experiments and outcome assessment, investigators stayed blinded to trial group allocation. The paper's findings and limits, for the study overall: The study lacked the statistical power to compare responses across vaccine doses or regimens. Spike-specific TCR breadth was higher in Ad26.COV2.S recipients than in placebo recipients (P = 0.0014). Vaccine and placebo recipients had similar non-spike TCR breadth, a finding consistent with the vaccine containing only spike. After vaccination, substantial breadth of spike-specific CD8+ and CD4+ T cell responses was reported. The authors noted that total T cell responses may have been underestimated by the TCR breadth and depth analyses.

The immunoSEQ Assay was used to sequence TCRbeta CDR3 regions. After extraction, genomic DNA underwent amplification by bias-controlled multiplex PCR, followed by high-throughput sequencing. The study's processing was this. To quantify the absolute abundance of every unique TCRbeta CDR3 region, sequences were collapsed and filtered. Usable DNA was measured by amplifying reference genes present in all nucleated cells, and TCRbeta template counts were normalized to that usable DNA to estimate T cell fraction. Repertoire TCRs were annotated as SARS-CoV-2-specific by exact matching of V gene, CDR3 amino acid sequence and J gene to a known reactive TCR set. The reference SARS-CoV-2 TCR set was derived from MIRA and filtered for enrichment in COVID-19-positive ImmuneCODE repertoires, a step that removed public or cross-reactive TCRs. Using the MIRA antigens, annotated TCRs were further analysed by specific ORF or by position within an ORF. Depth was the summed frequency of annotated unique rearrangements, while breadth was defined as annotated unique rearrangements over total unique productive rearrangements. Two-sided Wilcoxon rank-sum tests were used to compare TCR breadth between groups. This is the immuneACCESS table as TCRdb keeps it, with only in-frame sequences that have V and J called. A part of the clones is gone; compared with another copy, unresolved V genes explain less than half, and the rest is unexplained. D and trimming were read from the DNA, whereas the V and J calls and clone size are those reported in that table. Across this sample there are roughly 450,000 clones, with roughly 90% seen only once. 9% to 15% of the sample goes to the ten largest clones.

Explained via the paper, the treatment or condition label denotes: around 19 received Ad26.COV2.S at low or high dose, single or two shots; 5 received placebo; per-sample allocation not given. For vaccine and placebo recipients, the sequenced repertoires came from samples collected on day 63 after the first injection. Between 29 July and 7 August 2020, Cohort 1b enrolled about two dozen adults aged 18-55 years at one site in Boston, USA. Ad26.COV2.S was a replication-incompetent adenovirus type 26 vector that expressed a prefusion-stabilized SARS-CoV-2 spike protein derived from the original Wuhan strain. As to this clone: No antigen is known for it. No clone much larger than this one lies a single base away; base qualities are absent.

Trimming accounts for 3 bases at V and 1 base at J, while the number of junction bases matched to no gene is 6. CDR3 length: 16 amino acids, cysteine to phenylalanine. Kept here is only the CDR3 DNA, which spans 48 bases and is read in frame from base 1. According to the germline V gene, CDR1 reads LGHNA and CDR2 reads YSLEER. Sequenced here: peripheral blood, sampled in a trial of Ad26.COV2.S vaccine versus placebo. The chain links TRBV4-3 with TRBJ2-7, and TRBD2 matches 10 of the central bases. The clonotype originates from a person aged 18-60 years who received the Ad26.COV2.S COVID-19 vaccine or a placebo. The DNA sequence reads TGCGCCAGCAGCCAGGGGGCTAGCGGGGGATCCTACGAGCAGTACTTC. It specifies CASSQGASGGSYEQYF.